Each of the 23 T cell receptor beta chains below was sequenced from the same sample in a study of T cell responses to AZD1222 COVID-19 vaccine. This table comes from immunoSEQ multiplex PCR, and its TCRdb copy is limited to in-frame clones, with some not included. This table has some 94,000 clones, roughly nine tenths appearing once. The specimen was peripheral blood, collected on day 0 of AZD1222 vaccination. The receptors shown here come from an adult in good health.

CDR3 in DNA: TGTGCCAGCAGCCGTCAGGGAGGTGAAGCTTTCTTT. Translation gives CASSRQGGEAFF. This chain connects TRBV4-2 to TRBJ1-1; possible D gene TRBD1, 5 bases. CDR3 length: 12 amino acids. Germline CDR1 and CDR2: LGHNA and YNFKEQ. Trimming cost V 4 bases and J 7 bases, with 10 bases left between them.

The chain has TRBV5-6 and TRBJ1-2, with no clear D. This CDR3 spans 13 amino acids. V was trimmed by 2 bases and J by 4 bases, leaving 9 bases between them. Looked up from germline, CDR1 is SGHDT and CDR2 is YYEEEE. CDR3: CASSLDSGYGYTF. The CDR3, as DNA: TGTGCCAGCAGCTTAGACTCAGGCTATGGCTACACCTTC.

The chain is built from TRBV10-1 and TRBJ2-1; 10 positions match TRBD1. CDR3 length: 16 residues. Germline CDR1 WNHNN, CDR2 SYGVQD (reference sequence). V was clipped by 1 base and J by 2 bases; unmatched bases: 2. The CDR3 region has the DNA TGCGCCAGCAGTGAGTGGGACAGGGGCACCTACAATGAGCAGTTCTTC. Protein: CASSEWDRGTYNEQFF.

CDR3 sequence reads: CASNPTGLSTDTQYF. DNA for the CDR3: TGTGCCAGCAACCCGACAGGACTTAGCACAGATACGCAGTATTTT. The chain joins TRBV5-5 to TRBJ2-3; TRBD1 might be the D (6 bases). The CDR3 runs 15 residues. The germline V and J ends were trimmed by 6 bases and 0 bases, with 14 bases remaining between them. The germline V gene has CDR1 SGHKS and CDR2 YYEKEE (reference sequence).

The genes are TRBV3-1 (or the pseudogene TRBV3-2) and TRBJ1-4; D might be TRBD1 (5 bases). The CDR3 runs 12 residues. Between the trimmed V and J ends, which lost 1 base and 12 bases, there was a span of 9 bases. Germline CDR1 is LGHDT and CDR2 is YNNKEL (reference sequence). The CDR3 reads CASSQVDSELFF. CDR3 DNA sequence: TGTGCCAGCAGCCAAGTAGACAGCGAACTGTTTTTT.

DNA of the CDR3: TGTGCCAGCAGCTCCTACGGGCCTCTAGCCTCTGGAAACACCATATATTTT. It codes for CASSSYGPLASGNTIYF. V and J are TRBV7-3 and TRBJ1-3; D is unresolved. The CDR3 is made up of 17 amino acids. Trimming took off 4 bases at V and 0 bases at J, with 16 bases between the two ends. Germline V gives CDR1 SGHTA, CDR2 FQGTGA.

The J gene is TRBJ2-5, the V gene TRBV7-2; maybe TRBD2 (5 bases). The V end lost 3 bases, the J end lost 9 bases, and 11 bases lay between the germline ends. CDR3 size: 12 residues. Germline-derived CDR1 and CDR2 are SGHTA and FQGNSA. The CDR3 here is CASSLEERAQYF. The DNA of the CDR3 is TGTGCCAGCAGCTTGGAGGAGAGGGCCCAGTACTTC. Full variable domain (rest looked up from reference TRBV7-2 and TRBJ2-5): GAGVSQSPSNKVTEKGKDVELRCDPISGHTALYWYRQSLGQGLEFLIYFQGNSAPDKSGLPSDRFSAERTGGSVSTLTIQRTQQEDSAVYLCASSLEERAQYFGPGTRLLVL.

The CDR3 region is CASSLASGSTYEQYV. The CDR3, as DNA: TGTGCCAGCAGCTTAGCCAGCGGGAGCACCTACGAGCAGTACGTC. The chain employs TRBV11-2 and TRBJ2-7; 8 bases line up with TRBD2. The length of the CDR3 is 15 residues. J was trimmed by 2 bases and V by 1 base; bases with no gene match: 4. Germline CDR1 SGHAT, CDR2 FQNNGV.

The chain employs TRBV7-2 and TRBJ1-4; the match to TRBD1 covers 10 bases. The CDR3 runs to 14 residues. V was pared by 3 bases and J by 7 bases, with 2 bases of the junction left unmatched. Looked up from germline, CDR1 is SGHTA and CDR2 is FQGNSA. The CDR3 nucleotides read TGTGCCAGCAGCTTGACAGGGGGCAGTGAAAAACTGTTTTTT. It specifies CASSLTGGSEKLFF.

This chain joins TRBV2 and TRBJ1-5; tentative D call: TRBD1 (5 bases). V was trimmed by 2 bases and J by 0 bases, leaving 11 bases between them. The CDR3 has 16 amino acids. Germline lookup yields CDR1 SNHLY and CDR2 FYNNEI. In DNA, the CDR3 is TGTGCCAGCAGTGAATTGACAGAATATAGCAATCAGCCCCAGCATTTT. It translates to CASSELTEYSNQPQHF.

The chain is built from TRBV3-1 (or the pseudogene TRBV3-2) and TRBJ2-2; the D call may be TRBD1 or TRBD2 (6 bases each). The CDR3 runs 15 residues. Germline V gene sequence: CDR1 LGHDT, CDR2 YNNKEL (reference sequence). V was cut by 1 base and J by 8 bases, with 14 bases left in between. For the CDR3, the DNA is TGTGCCAGCAGCCAAGGAGGAAGGGGGGCAGGGGAGCTGTTTTTT. Its protein product is CASSQGGRGAGELFF.

The gene calls are TRBV20-1 and TRBJ1-1; D is undetermined. Looked up from germline, CDR1 is DFQATT and CDR2 is SNEGSKA (reference sequence). V dropped 6 bases and J dropped 3 bases, with 17 bases sitting between them. The CDR3 is made up of 14 amino acids. The CDR3 loop is CSASTLPRDTEAFF. The CDR3 region has the DNA TGCAGTGCAAGTACACTTCCGAGAGACACTGAAGCTTTCTTT.

This chain joins TRBV12-3 or TRBV12-4 and TRBJ1-2, with 9 bases identical to TRBD1. Trimming took 3 bases from V and 10 from J; bases not matched to a gene: 6. The CDR3 sequence is 13 residues long. CDR3 in DNA: TGTGCCAGCAGTTTGACCGGGACAGGGACCTACACCTTC. It translates to CASSLTGTGTYTF.

The genes are TRBV19 and TRBJ1-1; 7 bases map to TRBD1. V was pared by 10 bases and J by 0 bases, with 8 bases of the junction left unmatched. CDR3 length equals 14 residues. From germline, CDR1 is LNHDA and CDR2 SQIVND (reference sequence). CDR3 nucleotides: TGTGCCACCAGGACAGGCCCCATGAACACTGAAGCTTTCTTT. It is translated as CATRTGPMNTEAFF.

This chain links TRBV4-1 with TRBJ2-7, with 12 nucleotides matching TRBD1. The CDR3 runs 15 residues. From germline, CDR1 is MGHRA and CDR2 YSYEKL. Trimming at V came to 4 bases and at J to 5 bases, leaving 6 bases not matched to a gene. CDR3 in DNA: TGCGCCAGCAGCCCAGGGACAGGGGGCCCCCACGAGCAGTACTTC. Translation gives CASSPGTGGPHEQYF.

V gene TRBV30 combines with J gene TRBJ1-2; D remains ambiguous. This CDR3 is 12 amino acids long. The germline V gene has CDR1 GTSNPN and CDR2 SVGIG (reference sequence). The V and J ends lost 4 bases and 8 bases respectively, with 14 bases between them. The CDR3 loop reads CAWNPDLGGYTF. The CDR3 DNA is TGTGCCTGGAATCCCGATCTGGGGGGCTACACCTTC.

With regard to this clone: Distinct nucleotide sequences in the sample also encode this CDR3. This chain uses TRBV15 with TRBJ1-5; no firm D call. V was pared by 0 bases and J by 0 bases, with 6 bases between. The CDR3 contains 15 residues. The V gene's germline CDR1 is LNHNV and CDR2 YYDKDF (reference sequence). The CDR3 DNA sequence: TGTGCCACCAGCAGAGATCGGAATAGCAATCAGCCCCAGCATTTT. The encoded protein is CATSRDRNSNQPQHF.

The rearrangement links TRBV12-3 or TRBV12-4 to TRBJ1-2; maybe TRBD1 (6 bases). The V and J ends lost 7 bases and 3 bases respectively, with 12 bases between them. This CDR3 region has 13 residues. CDR3 nucleotide sequence: TGTGCCAGCACCCAACAGGGCTACTATGGCTACACCTTC. This gives the protein CASTQQGYYGYTF.

The V call is TRBV6-2 or TRBV6-3, the J call TRBJ2-3; D may be TRBD1 or TRBD2 (5 bases each). The CDR3 contains 14 residues. Trimming stripped 4 bases from V and 4 bases from J, with 12 bases between. Germline V gene lookup returns CDR1 MNHEY and CDR2 SVGEGT. The CDR3 nucleotides read TGTGCCAGCAGTTCCTCTCGAGGGGCAGATACGCAGTATTTT. Translation: CASSSSRGADTQYF.

The chain combines TRBV27 with TRBJ1-5; 10 bases align to TRBD1. This CDR3 is 14 amino acids long. CDR1 and CDR2 (germline): MNHEY, SMNVEV (reference sequence). The trim removed 10 bases at V and 4 bases at J, leaving 7 bases unmatched. CDR3 in DNA: TGTGCCACCGGGACAGGGGCCGCGAATCAGCCCCAGCATTTT. As protein: CATGTGAANQPQHF.

V is TRBV3-1 (or the pseudogene TRBV3-2) and J is TRBJ2-7; the D is unclear. The CDR3 extends over 14 amino acids. With 1 base removed from V and 2 bases from J, the gap between germline ends came to 9 bases. CDR1 is LGHDT and CDR2 is YNNKEL in the germline V gene (reference sequence). The CDR3 DNA follows: TGTGCCAGCAGCCAAGGGGTAGGGACCTACGAGCAGTACTTC. Its translation is CASSQGVGTYEQYF.

This CDR3 reads CASSVYNGEQFF. The CDR3 bases are TGTGCCAGCAGCGTATATAACGGTGAGCAGTTCTTC. The genes are TRBV25-1 and TRBJ2-1, with unresolved D. The CDR3 loop spans 12 amino acids. Germline V lookup: CDR1 MGHDK, CDR2 SYGVNS. V was clipped by 6 bases and J by 9 bases, with 12 bases between them.

As DNA, the CDR3 is TGTGCCAGCAGTTACGGGGGCGGGGAGAATGGCTACACCTTC. Amino acids: CASSYGGGENGYTF. The chain employs TRBV6-5 and TRBJ1-2; a weak D match, TRBD1 (6 bases). V dropped 2 bases and J dropped 6 bases, with 13 bases sitting between them. The CDR3 has 14 residues. CDR1 is MNHEY and CDR2 is SVGAGI in the germline V gene.